Listed here is a single T cell receptor beta chain. Its matching antigen is unknown. Some clones are missing from TCRdb's copy, which holds only in-frame ones; the method was immunoSEQ multiplex PCR. The sample has around 35,000 clones, 70% to 75% seen once; the top ten hold about two fifths. The CDR3 length is 18 residues. Germline CDR1 and CDR2: SGDLS and YYNGEE. V lost 4 bases to trimming and J lost 2 bases, with 19 bases between them. This specimen comes from a study of T cells in tumors after PD-1 blockade. For the study at large: Mean per blood sample: 113,528 templates (about 23,000-257,772), 35,000 to 45,000 unique clonotypes. Points from the study as a whole: Peripheral recruitment is suggested, as some novel exhausted tumor clones were in pre-treatment blood.

The chain joins TRBV9 to TRBJ2-6, with D possibly TRBD1 on 7 matching bases. The sequencing used PBMCs, collected after anti-PD-1 treatment. This TCR was recovered from a human donor with basal cell carcinoma. Here the CDR3 DNA reads TGTGCCAGCAGCCCTCGCGATGGCAGGGGGGCTGGGGCCAACGTCCTGACTTTC. This translates into CASSPRDGRGAGANVLTF.